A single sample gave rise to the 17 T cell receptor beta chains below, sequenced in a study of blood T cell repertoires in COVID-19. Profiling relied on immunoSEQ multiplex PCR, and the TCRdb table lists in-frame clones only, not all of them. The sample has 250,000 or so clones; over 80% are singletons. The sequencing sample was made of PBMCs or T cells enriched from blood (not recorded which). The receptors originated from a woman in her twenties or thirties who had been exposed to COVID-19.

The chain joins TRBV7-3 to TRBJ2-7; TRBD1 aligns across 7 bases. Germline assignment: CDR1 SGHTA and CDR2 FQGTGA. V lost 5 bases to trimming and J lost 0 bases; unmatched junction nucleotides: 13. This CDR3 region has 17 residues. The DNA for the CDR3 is TGTGCCAGCAGCCCTCCGGGACAGAAAAAGGTCTCCTACGAGCAGTACTTC. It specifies CASSPPGQKKVSYEQYF.

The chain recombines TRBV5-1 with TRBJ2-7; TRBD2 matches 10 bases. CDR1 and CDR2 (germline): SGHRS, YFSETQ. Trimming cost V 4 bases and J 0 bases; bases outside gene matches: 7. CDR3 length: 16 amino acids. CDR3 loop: CASSPGLADYSYEQYF. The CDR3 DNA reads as TGCGCCAGCAGCCCTGGACTAGCGGATTACTCCTACGAGCAGTACTTC.

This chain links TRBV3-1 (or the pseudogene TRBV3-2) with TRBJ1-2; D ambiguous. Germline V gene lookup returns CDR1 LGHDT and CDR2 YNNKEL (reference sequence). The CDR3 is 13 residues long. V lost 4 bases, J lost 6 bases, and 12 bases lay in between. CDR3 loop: CASSLVLRDGYTF. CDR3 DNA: TGTGCCAGCAGCCTGGTCTTACGGGATGGCTACACCTTC.

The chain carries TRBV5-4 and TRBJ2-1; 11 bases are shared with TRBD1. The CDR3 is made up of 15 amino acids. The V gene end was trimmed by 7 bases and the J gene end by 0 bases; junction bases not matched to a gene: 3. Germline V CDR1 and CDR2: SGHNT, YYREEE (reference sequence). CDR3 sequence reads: CASRTGGASYNEQFF. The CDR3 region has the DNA TGTGCCAGCCGGACAGGGGGCGCCTCCTACAATGAGCAGTTCTTC.

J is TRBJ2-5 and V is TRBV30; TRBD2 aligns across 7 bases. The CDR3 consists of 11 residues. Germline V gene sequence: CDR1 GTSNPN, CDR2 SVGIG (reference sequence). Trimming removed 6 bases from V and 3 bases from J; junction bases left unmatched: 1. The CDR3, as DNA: TGTGCCTGCCGGGGGGAAGAGACCCAGTACTTC. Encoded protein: CACRGEETQYF.

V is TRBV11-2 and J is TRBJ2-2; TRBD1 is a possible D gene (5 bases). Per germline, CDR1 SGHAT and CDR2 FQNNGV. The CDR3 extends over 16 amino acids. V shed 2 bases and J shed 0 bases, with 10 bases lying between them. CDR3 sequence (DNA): TGTGCCAGCAGCTTAAGGGGAACCCCGAACACCGGGGAGCTGTTTTTT. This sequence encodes CASSLRGTPNTGELFF. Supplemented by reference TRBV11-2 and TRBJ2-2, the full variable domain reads EAGVAQSPRYKIIEKRQSVAFWCNPISGHATLYWYQQILGQGPKLLIQFQNNGVVDDSQLPKDRFSAERLKGVDSTLKIQPAKLEDSAVYLCASSLRGTPNTGELFFGEGSRLTVL.

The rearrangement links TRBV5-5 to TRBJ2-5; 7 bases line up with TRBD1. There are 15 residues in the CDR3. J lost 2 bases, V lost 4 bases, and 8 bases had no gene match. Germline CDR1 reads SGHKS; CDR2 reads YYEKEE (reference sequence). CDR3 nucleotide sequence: TGTGCCAGCAGCACCGGACGACAGGGTCAAGAGACCCAGTACTTC. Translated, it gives CASSTGRQGQETQYF.

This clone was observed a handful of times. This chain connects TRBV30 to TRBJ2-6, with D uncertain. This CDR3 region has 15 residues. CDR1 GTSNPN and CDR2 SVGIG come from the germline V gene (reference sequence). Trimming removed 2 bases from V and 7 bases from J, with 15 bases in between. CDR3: CAWSSLMSLANVLTF. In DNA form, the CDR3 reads TGTGCCTGGAGTTCCCTTATGAGCCTCGCCAACGTCCTGACTTTC.

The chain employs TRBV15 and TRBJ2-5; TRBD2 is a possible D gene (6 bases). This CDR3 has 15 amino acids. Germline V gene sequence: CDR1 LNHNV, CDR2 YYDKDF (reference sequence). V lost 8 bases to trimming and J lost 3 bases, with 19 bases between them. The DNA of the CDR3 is TGTGCCACCGCTGCCGTTAGCGGAAGTAAAGAGACCCAGTACTTC. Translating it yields CATAAVSGSKETQYF. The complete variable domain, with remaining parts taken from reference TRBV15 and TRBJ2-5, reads DAMVIQNPRYQVTQFGKPVTLSCSQTLNHNVMYWYQQKSSQAPKLLFHYYDKDFNNEADTPDNFQSRRPNTSFCFLDIRSPGLGDTAMYLCATAAVSGSKETQYFGPGTRLLVL.

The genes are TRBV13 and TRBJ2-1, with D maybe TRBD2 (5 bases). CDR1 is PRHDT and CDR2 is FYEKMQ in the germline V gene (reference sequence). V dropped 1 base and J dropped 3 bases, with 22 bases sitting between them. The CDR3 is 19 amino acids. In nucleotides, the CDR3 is TGTGCCAGCAGCTTAGTTGGTTTATTCGAGAGGGCCAACTACAATGAGCAGTTCTTC. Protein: CASSLVGLFERANYNEQFF. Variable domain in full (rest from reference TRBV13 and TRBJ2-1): AAGVIQSPRHLIKEKRETATLKCYPIPRHDTVYWYQQGPGQDPQFLISFYEKMQSDKGSIPDRFSAQQFSDYHSELNMSSLELGDSALYFCASSLVGLFERANYNEQFFGPGTRLTVL.

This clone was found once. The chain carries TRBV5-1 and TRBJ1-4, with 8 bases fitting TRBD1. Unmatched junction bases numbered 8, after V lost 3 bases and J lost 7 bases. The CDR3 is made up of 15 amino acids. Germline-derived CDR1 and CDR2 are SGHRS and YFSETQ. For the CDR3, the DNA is TGCGCCAGCAGCTCGACAGGGGTCCGGGCTGAAAAACTGTTTTTT. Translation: CASSSTGVRAEKLFF.

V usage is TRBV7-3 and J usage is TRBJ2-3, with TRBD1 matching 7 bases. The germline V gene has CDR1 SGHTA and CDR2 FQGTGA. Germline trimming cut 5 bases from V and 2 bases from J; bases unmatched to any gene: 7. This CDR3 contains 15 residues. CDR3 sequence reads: CASSPRQGYTDTQYF. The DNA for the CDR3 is TGTGCCAGCAGCCCCCGACAGGGATACACAGATACGCAGTATTTT.

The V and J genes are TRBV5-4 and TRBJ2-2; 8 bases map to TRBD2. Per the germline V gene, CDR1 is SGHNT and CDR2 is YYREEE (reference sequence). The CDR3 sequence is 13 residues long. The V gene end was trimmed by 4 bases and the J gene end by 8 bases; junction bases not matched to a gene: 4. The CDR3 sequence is CASSLTSAGELFF. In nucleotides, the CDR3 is TGTGCCAGCAGCCTGACTAGCGCGGGGGAGCTGTTTTTT.

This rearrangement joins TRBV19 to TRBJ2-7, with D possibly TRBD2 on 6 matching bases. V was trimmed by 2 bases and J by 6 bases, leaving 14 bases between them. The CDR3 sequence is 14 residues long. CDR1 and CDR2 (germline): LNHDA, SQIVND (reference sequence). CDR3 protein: CASSIRLGPSEQYF. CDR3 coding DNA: TGTGCCAGTAGTATACGACTAGGGCCAAGCGAGCAGTACTTC.

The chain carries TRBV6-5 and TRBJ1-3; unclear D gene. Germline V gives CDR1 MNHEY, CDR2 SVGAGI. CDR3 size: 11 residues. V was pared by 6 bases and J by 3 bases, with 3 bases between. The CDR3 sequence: CASSLGNTIYF. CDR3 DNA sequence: TGTGCCAGCAGCCTTGGAAACACCATATATTTT.

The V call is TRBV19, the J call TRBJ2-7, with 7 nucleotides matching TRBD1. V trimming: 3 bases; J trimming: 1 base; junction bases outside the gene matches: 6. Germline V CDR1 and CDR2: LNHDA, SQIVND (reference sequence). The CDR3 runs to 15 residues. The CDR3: CASSIEAGGSYEQYF. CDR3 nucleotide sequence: TGTGCCAGTAGTATCGAGGCAGGGGGTTCCTACGAGCAGTACTTC.

Here the CDR3 reads CASAEGADTQYF. CDR3 nucleotide sequence: TGCGCCAGCGCGGAGGGCGCAGATACGCAGTATTTT. This rearrangement joins TRBV5-1 to TRBJ2-3; a weak D match, TRBD2 (6 bases). This CDR3 has 12 residues. CDR1 is SGHRS and CDR2 is YFSETQ in the germline V gene. With 7 bases removed from V and 4 bases from J, the gap between germline ends came to 10 bases.